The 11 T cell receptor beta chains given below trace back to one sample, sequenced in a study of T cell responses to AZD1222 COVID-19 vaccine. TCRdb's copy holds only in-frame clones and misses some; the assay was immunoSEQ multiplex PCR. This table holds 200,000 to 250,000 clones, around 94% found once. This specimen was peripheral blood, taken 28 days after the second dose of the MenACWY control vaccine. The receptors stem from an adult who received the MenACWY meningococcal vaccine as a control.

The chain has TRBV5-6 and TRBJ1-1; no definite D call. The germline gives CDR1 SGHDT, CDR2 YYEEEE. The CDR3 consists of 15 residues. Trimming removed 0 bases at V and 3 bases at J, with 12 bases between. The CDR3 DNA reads TGTGCCAGCAGCTTGGCCGGTCAGATGTACACTGAAGCTTTCTTT. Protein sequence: CASSLAGQMYTEAFF. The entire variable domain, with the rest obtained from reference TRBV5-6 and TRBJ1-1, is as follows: DAGVTQSPTHLIKTRGQQVTLRCSPKSGHDTVSWYQQALGQGPQFIFQYYEEEERQRGNFPDRFSGHQFPNYSSELNVNALLLGDSALYLCASSLAGQMYTEAFFGQGTRLTVV.

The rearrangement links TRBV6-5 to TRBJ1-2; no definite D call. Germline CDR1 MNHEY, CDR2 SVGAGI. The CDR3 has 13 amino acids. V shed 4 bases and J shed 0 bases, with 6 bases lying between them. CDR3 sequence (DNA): TGTGCCAGCAGTTCTACAGCTAACTATGGCTACACCTTC. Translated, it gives CASSSTANYGYTF.

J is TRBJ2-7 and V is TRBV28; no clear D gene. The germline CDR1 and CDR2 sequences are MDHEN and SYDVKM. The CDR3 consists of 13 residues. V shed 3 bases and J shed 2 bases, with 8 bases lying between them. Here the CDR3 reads CASSLQNPYEQYF. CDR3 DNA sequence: TGTGCCAGCAGTTTGCAGAATCCCTACGAGCAGTACTTC. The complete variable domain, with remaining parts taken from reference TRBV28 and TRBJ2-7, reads DVKVTQSSRYLVKRTGEKVFLECVQDMDHENMFWYRQDPGLGLRLIYFSYDVKMKEKGDIPEGYSVSREKKERFSLILESASTNQTSMYLCASSLQNPYEQYFGPGTRLTVT.

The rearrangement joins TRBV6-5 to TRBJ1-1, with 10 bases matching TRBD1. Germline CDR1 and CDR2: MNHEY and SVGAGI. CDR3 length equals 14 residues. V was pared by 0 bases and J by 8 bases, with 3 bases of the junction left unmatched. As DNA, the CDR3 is TGTGCCAGCAGTTACTCTGACAGGGGGCGGGAAGCTTTCTTT. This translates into CASSYSDRGREAFF.

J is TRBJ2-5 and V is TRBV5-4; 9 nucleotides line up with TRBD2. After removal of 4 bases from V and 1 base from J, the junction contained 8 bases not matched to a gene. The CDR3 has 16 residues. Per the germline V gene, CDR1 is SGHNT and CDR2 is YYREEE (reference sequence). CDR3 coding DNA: TGTGCCAGCAGCCAGAAGGCGGGAGGGCCCCAAGAGACCCAGTACTTC. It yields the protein CASSQKAGGPQETQYF.

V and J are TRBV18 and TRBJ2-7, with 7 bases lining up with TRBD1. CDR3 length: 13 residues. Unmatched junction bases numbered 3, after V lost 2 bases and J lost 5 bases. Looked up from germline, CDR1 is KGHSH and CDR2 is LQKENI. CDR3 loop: CASSPTGDHEQYF. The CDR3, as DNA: TGTGCCAGCTCACCAACAGGGGACCACGAGCAGTACTTC.

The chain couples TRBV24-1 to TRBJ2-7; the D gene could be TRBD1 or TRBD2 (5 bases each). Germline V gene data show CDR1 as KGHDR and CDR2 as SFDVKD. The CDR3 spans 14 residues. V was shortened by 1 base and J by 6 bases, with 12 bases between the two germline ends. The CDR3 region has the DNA TGTGCCACCAGTGATTTTAGGGACGGTGGCGAGCAGTACTTC. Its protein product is CATSDFRDGGEQYF.

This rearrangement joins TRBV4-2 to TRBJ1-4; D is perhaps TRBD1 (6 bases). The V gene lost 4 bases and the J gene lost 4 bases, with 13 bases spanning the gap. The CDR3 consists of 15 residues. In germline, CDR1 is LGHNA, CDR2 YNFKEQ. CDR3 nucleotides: TGTGCCAGCAGCCGCAGGACAGAGCTTAATGAAAAACTGTTTTTT. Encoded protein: CASSRRTELNEKLFF.

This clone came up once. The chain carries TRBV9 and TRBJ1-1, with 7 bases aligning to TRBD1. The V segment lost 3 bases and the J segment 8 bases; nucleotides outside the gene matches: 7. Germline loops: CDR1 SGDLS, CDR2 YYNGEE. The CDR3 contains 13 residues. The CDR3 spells CASSARTGAEAFF. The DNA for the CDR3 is TGTGCCAGCAGCGCCCGTACAGGGGCCGAAGCTTTCTTT.

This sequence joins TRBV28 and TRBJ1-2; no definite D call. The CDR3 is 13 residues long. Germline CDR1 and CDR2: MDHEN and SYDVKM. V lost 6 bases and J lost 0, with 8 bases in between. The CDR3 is CASSAHTNYGYTF. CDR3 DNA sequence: TGTGCCAGCAGCGCACATACTAACTATGGCTACACCTTC.

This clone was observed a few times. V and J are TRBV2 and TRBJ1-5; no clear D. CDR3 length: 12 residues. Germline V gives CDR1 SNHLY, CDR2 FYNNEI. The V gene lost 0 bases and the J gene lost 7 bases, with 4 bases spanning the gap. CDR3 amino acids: CASSEAAQPQHF. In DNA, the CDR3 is TGTGCCAGCAGTGAAGCCGCGCAGCCCCAGCATTTT.